Each of the 16 T cell receptor beta chains below was sequenced from the same sample in a study of blood T cell repertoires in COVID-19. Repertoires were generated with immunoSEQ multiplex PCR, while TCRdb's copy carries only in-frame clones and drops some. The sample lists under 300,000 clones, approximately 86% occurring once. The sequencing input was PBMCs or T cells enriched from blood (not recorded which). The receptors here all came from a woman in her 30s with acute COVID-19.

The DNA of the CDR3 is TGTGCCAGCAGTTTATCGCGAGCGGGAATAGAGACCCAGTACTTC. It is translated as CASSLSRAGIETQYF. The rearrangement links TRBV28 to TRBJ2-5, with 7 bases lining up with TRBD2. The junction had 6 bases not matched to a gene; V was cut back by 1 base and J by 4 bases. The CDR3 spans 15 residues. Per germline, CDR1 MDHEN and CDR2 SYDVKM.

The gene calls are TRBV4-1 and TRBJ2-2, with 10 bases that match TRBD1. This CDR3 is built from 17 residues. The junction had 8 bases not matched to a gene; V was cut back by 5 bases and J by 2 bases. Germline-derived CDR1 and CDR2 are MGHRA and YSYEKL. The CDR3 DNA follows: TGCGCCAGCAGCAACTACCGGACAGGGGGTAACACCGGGGAGCTGTTTTTT. It encodes CASSNYRTGGNTGELFF.

V gene TRBV6-1 combines with J gene TRBJ2-2; maybe TRBD1 (6 bases). Trimming left V 2 bases short and J 7 bases short, with 8 bases between. CDR3 length: 13 amino acids. Per the germline V gene, CDR1 is MNHNS and CDR2 is SASEGT. Here the CDR3 reads CASSELGGGELFF. CDR3 bases: TGTGCCAGCAGTGAACTAGGGGGCGGGGAGCTGTTTTTT.

This clone appeared once. V usage is TRBV14 and J usage is TRBJ1-1, with a tentative D call TRBD1 (6 bases). The CDR3 loop spans 15 amino acids. CDR1 is SGHDN, CDR2 FVKESK, per germline. V gave up 5 bases and J gave up 5 bases, with 18 bases separating them. For the CDR3, the DNA is TGTGCCAGCAGCGACCTTCAGGGGAGTAAGACTGAAGCTTTCTTT. The encoded protein is CASSDLQGSKTEAFF.

The chain is built from TRBV4-3 and TRBJ1-1, with unresolved D. The ends were cut back, 2 bases at V and 1 base at J, with 8 bases in the middle. The CDR3 has 14 amino acids. Germline V CDR1 and CDR2: LGHNA, YSLEER. The CDR3 is CASSQTAGNTEAFF. CDR3 DNA: TGCGCCAGCAGCCAAACTGCAGGGAACACTGAAGCTTTCTTT.

The CDR3 coding sequence is TGTGCCAGCAGCACGGGGGGGGGAAAAACTGAAGCTTTCTTT. Protein product: CASSTGGGKTEAFF. The chain employs TRBV11-2 and TRBJ1-1; D is perhaps TRBD1 (5 bases). The V and J ends lost 5 bases and 5 bases respectively, with 15 bases between them. CDR3 size: 14 residues. CDR1 is SGHAT and CDR2 is FQNNGV in the germline V gene.

J is TRBJ1-5 and V is TRBV19; unclear D gene. Trimming pared 4 bases from V and 5 bases from J, leaving 12 bases between. Looked up from germline, CDR1 is LNHDA and CDR2 is SQIVND (reference sequence). The CDR3 runs to 14 residues. The DNA of the CDR3 is TGTGCCAGTAGTACGGGGTCTCCGTATCAGCCCCAGCATTTT. Its protein product is CASSTGSPYQPQHF.

This chain uses TRBV6-1 with TRBJ2-3, with a tentative D call TRBD2 (5 bases). The V end was cut by 1 base, the J end by 2 bases, with 10 bases between. CDR1 is MNHNS and CDR2 is SASEGT in the germline V gene. CDR3 size: 15 residues. CDR3 in DNA: TGTGCCAGCAGTGAAGTGCTGGGAGCCACAGATACGCAGTATTTT. Protein sequence: CASSEVLGATDTQYF.

The rearrangement joins TRBV29-1 to TRBJ1-4, with D possibly matching TRBD1 (5 bases). There are 14 residues in the CDR3. V lost 2 bases and J 6 bases, leaving 13 bases between the germline ends. Germline V lookup: CDR1 SQVTM, CDR2 ANQGSEA. The CDR3 sequence: CSVERLGEDEKLFF. CDR3 coding DNA: TGCAGCGTTGAAAGATTAGGGGAGGATGAAAAACTGTTTTTT.

This chain joins TRBV30 and TRBJ1-1, with TRBD1 as a possible D gene (5 bases). From germline, CDR1 is GTSNPN and CDR2 SVGIG (reference sequence). Trimming stripped 2 bases from V and 8 bases from J, with 9 bases between. This CDR3 has 11 amino acids. The CDR3 DNA reads as TGTGCCTGGAGTCTGGGGGGAGAAGCTTTCTTT. Translated, it gives CAWSLGGEAFF.

This clone was recorded once. The chain links TRBV10-3 to TRBJ1-1, with D perhaps TRBD1 (5 bases). The CDR3 has 11 amino acids. Germline-derived CDR1 and CDR2 are ENHRY and SYGVKD. Trimming removed 6 bases at V and 7 bases at J, with 9 bases between. The CDR3 DNA reads TGTGCCATCAGGGACACCTTTGAAGCTTTCTTT. Its translation is CAIRDTFEAFF.

The gene calls are TRBV3-1 (or the pseudogene TRBV3-2) and TRBJ2-6; D call uncertain. The CDR3 contains 14 residues. Per germline, CDR1 LGHDT and CDR2 YNNKEL (reference sequence). V dropped 0 bases and J dropped 5 bases, with 5 bases sitting between them. This chain's CDR3 is CASSQDFRANVLTF. The CDR3 DNA is TGTGCCAGCAGCCAAGATTTCAGGGCCAACGTCCTGACTTTC.

This chain joins TRBV15 and TRBJ2-3, with 10 bases aligning to TRBD2. The CDR3 length is 13 residues. CDR1 LNHNV and CDR2 YYDKDF come from the germline V gene (reference sequence). V dropped 9 bases and J dropped 4; count of bases not matched to a gene: 4. The CDR3 reads CATEAGGSDTQYF. The CDR3 DNA follows: TGTGCCACGGAAGCGGGAGGGTCAGATACGCAGTATTTT.

The chain uses TRBV5-1 and TRBJ2-3; 8 nucleotides align to TRBD2. In germline, CDR1 is SGHRS, CDR2 YFSETQ. The CDR3 runs to 17 residues. With V trimmed by 0 bases and J by 0 bases, 6 bases remained unmatched. This CDR3 reads CASSLGTSGKSTDTQYF. The CDR3 DNA sequence: TGCGCCAGCAGCTTGGGTACTAGCGGCAAAAGCACAGATACGCAGTATTTT.

This chain connects TRBV10-3 to TRBJ1-6; 8 bases map to TRBD1. Germline assignment: CDR1 ENHRY and CDR2 SYGVKD. J lost 8 bases, V lost 8 bases, and 5 bases had no gene match. This CDR3 region has 13 residues. The CDR3 DNA follows: TGTGCCATCCGGGACAGGATGGATTCACCCCTCCACTTT. Its translation is CAIRDRMDSPLHF.

The CDR3 coding sequence is TGTGCCAGCAGCGTAGCAGGACAGTACAATGAGCAGTTCTTC. Translating gives CASSVAGQYNEQFF. The gene calls are TRBV9 and TRBJ2-1; D might be TRBD1 (6 bases). CDR3 length equals 14 residues. Germline V gives CDR1 SGDLS, CDR2 YYNGEE. V lost 0 bases to trimming and J lost 4 bases, with 8 bases between them.